This TCR beta chain was recorded in a study of a mutant IDH1 vaccine in newly diagnosed glioma. On this clone: Its antigen is not identified.

Repertoires were generated with immunoSEQ multiplex PCR, while TCRdb's copy carries only in-frame clones and drops some. The sample holds 95,000 to 120,000 clones, approximately 87% seen once. The CDR3 is 16 amino acids. V lost 0 bases, J lost 0 bases, and 3 bases stayed unmatched. CDR1 and CDR2 from the germline V gene are WSHSY and SAAADI. This sample's time point: week 11, during vaccination. With topical imiquimod, each dose of the vaccine consisted of 300 ug of mutant IDH1 20-mer peptide. This TCR was sampled from a woman aged 45 to 65 with glioma. The sequences come from PBMCs, collected from a glioma patient whose treatment included an IDH1 peptide vaccine. The chain uses TRBV10-2 and TRBJ2-7; 9 bases map to TRBD2. For the CDR3, the DNA is TGCGCCAGCAGTGAGTCCGGCGGGAGGGCCTCCTACGAGCAGTACTTC. This encodes CASSESGGRASYEQYF.